This record concerns one T cell receptor beta chain sequence. The target antigen is unknown. CDR3 length: 16 residues. The ends were cut back, 0 bases at V and 1 base at J, with 10 bases in the middle. Germline CDR1 is SGHRS and CDR2 is YFSETQ. The data derive from a study of shared clonotypes between healthy human individuals. As for the study in general: Three plates were used per donor for CD4 naive, three for CD4 memory, two for CD8 naive and one for CD8 memory.

The table came from immunoSEQ multiplex PCR; TCRdb's copy has only in-frame clones and leaves some out. The sample shows a few million clones, 90% to 95% of them seen only once. Study-wide results and limits: Inspection by rarefaction showed sorted-subset sequencing to be incomplete despite large depth.

This clonotype was obtained from a man aged 18 to 29 in good health. Some clones in this sample may be carry-over from other donors' samples. The gene calls are TRBV5-1 and TRBJ2-2; possibly TRBD2 for D (5 bases). The specimen was naive CD4+ T cells from PBMCs. Subset noted: CD45RA+ positively selected. The CDR3 region has the DNA TGCGCCAGCAGCTTGGACGAGCGGCTGAACACCGGGGAGCTGTTTTTT. Residues: CASSLDERLNTGELFF.